The 7 T cell receptor beta chains in this list originate from one sample, sequenced in a study of blood T cell repertoires in COVID-19. Sequencing was performed with immunoSEQ multiplex PCR; in TCRdb, only in-frame clones are kept and a portion is missing. The table records about 200,000 clones, approximately 80% of them present only once. The material sequenced was peripheral blood. The receptors shown here come from a man between 60 and 75 years old with COVID-19, enrolled during active disease.

The V gene is TRBV3-1 (or the pseudogene TRBV3-2), the J gene TRBJ2-5, with 7 bases matching TRBD2. The CDR3 consists of 16 residues. Unmatched junction bases numbered 12, after V lost 1 base and J lost 7 bases. Germline V gene data show CDR1 as LGHDT and CDR2 as YNNKEL (reference sequence). This CDR3 is CASSQGTSEWGGTQYF. The CDR3 DNA sequence: TGTGCCAGCAGCCAAGGAACTAGCGAGTGGGGAGGGACCCAGTACTTC.

V gene TRBV19 combines with J gene TRBJ2-5, with TRBD2 matching over 11 bases. Trimming at V came to 3 bases and at J to 1 base, leaving 4 bases not matched to a gene. Per the germline V gene, CDR1 is LNHDA and CDR2 is SQIVND (reference sequence). The CDR3 is made up of 16 amino acids. The CDR3 sequence: CASSIPSGRTQETQYF. The CDR3 coding sequence is TGTGCCAGTAGTATCCCTAGCGGGAGGACCCAAGAGACCCAGTACTTC.

The chain joins TRBV6-1 to TRBJ2-2, with 7 bases matching TRBD1. This CDR3 contains 15 residues. CDR1 and CDR2 (germline): MNHNS, SASEGT. V dropped 2 bases and J dropped 8; count of bases not matched to a gene: 8. The CDR3 DNA is TGTGCCAGCAGTGAAACAGGGGCCGGATCTGGGGAGCTGTTTTTT. Amino acid sequence: CASSETGAGSGELFF.

The rearrangement joins TRBV4-3 to TRBJ1-5; possible D gene TRBD1, 5 bases. Germline V gene lookup returns CDR1 LGHNA and CDR2 YSLEER. The CDR3 extends over 15 amino acids. The ends were cut back, 0 bases at V and 4 bases at J, with 10 bases in the middle. The CDR3 DNA reads TGCGCCAGCAGCCAAGATACAGGAGAGAATCAGCCCCAGCATTTT. It translates to CASSQDTGENQPQHF.

This chain connects TRBV27 to TRBJ2-7; TRBD2 is a possible D gene (7 bases). CDR3 length equals 15 residues. The V gene's germline CDR1 is MNHEY and CDR2 SMNVEV (reference sequence). V dropped 5 bases and J dropped 2 bases, with 16 bases sitting between them. The CDR3 region has the DNA TGTGCCAGCAGTATCCAAGGGGGGGGGCCCTACGAGCAGTACTTC. Protein: CASSIQGGGPYEQYF.

The chain combines TRBV6-2 or TRBV6-3 with TRBJ2-7, with 14 nucleotides matching TRBD2. Looked up from germline, CDR1 is MNHEY and CDR2 is SVGEGT. This CDR3 contains 16 residues. V gave up 5 bases and J gave up 3 bases; unmatched junction bases: 6. The CDR3 here is CASSQLTSGRVYEQYF. The CDR3, as DNA: TGTGCCAGCAGTCAACTGACTAGCGGGAGGGTCTACGAGCAGTACTTC.

The V call is TRBV19, the J call TRBJ2-1, with D perhaps matching TRBD1 (5 bases). V lost 1 base, J lost 2 bases, and 15 bases lay in between. The CDR3 contains 17 residues. Germline CDR1 LNHDA, CDR2 SQIVND (reference sequence). The CDR3 DNA reads as TGTGCCAGTAGTATAGGAAGGGGTAGTTTCGCCTACAATGAGCAGTTCTTC. Protein sequence: CASSIGRGSFAYNEQFF.